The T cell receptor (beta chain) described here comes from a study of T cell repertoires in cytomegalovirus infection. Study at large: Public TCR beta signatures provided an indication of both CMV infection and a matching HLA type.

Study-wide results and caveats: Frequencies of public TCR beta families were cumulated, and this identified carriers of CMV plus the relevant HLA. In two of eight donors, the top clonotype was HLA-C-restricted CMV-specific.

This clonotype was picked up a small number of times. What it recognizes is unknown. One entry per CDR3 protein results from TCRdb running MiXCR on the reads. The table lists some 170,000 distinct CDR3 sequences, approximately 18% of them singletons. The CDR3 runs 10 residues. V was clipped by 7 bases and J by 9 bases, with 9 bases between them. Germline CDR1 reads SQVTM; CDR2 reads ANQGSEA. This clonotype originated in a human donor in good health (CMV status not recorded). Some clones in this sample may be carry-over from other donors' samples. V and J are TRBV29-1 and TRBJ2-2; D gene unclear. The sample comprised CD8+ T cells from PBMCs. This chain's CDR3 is CSEGGRELFF. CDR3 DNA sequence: TGCAGCGAGGGTGGTAGGGAGCTGTTTTTT.